This T cell receptor beta chain was identified in a study of cytomegalovirus exposure and HLA in healthy donors. The study, taken as a whole, reports: TCR beta sequences reportedly predicted most subjects' HLA-A and HLA-B alleles accurately.

Recording of this donor's CMV serostatus was not done. The PCR ran on 60 Vbeta and 13 Jbeta primers. Assay: immunoSEQ multiplex PCR; the TCRdb copy retains only in-frame clones and omits some. The sample has roughly 84,000 clones, less than 85% seen once; the top ten hold around an eighth. This CDR3 region has 14 residues. V lost 2 bases, J lost 10 bases, and 5 bases stayed unmatched. The germline CDR1 and CDR2 sequences are KGHSH and LQKENI. A remark on this clone: Its antigen is not identified.

The source material was PBMCs. The origin of this receptor is a human donor in good health. The chain is built from TRBV18 and TRBJ1-6, with TRBD1 identical over 7 bases. CDR3 amino acids: CASSPTGDRSPLHF. CDR3 DNA: TGTGCCAGCTCACCAACAGGGGATCGGTCACCCCTCCACTTT.